Following are 12 T cell receptor beta chains from one sample sequenced in a study of human T cells and chemical hapten exposure. TCRdb processed the RACE reads anew with MiXCR; each CDR3 protein has one entry. The sample has 150,000 to 200,000 distinct CDR3 sequences; about 31% are singletons. Time point described: pre-sensitization, week 0. Treatment denoted: therapeutic diphenylcyclopropenone sensitization with weekly scalp DPC. The specimen was whole blood, collected in connection with sensitization to the hapten diphenylcyclopropenone (DPC). The receptor source for this set is a woman in her 30s with alopecia areata. Some clones in this sample may be carry-over from other donors' samples.

The CDR3, as DNA: TGTGCCAGCAGTGCACAGATCTCTGGAAACACCATATATTTT. As protein: CASSAQISGNTIYF. V usage is TRBV28 and J usage is TRBJ1-3; D remains unclear. Per the germline V gene, CDR1 is MDHEN and CDR2 is SYDVKM. Trimming took off 5 bases at V and 0 bases at J, with 8 bases between the two ends. There are 14 residues in the CDR3. The entire variable domain, with the rest obtained from reference TRBV28 and TRBJ1-3, is as follows: DVKVTQSSRYLVKRTGEKVFLECVQDMDHENMFWYRQDPGLGLRLIYFSYDVKMKEKGDIPEGYSVSREKKERFSLILESASTNQTSMYLCASSAQISGNTIYFGEGSWLTVV.

The chain links TRBV24-1 to TRBJ1-2; D may be TRBD1 (5 bases). CDR1 and CDR2 from the germline V gene are KGHDR and SFDVKD. CDR3 size: 13 residues. V lost 9 bases and J 8 bases, leaving 18 bases between the germline ends. CDR3: CATRSGTSEGYTF. CDR3 DNA: TGTGCCACCCGGTCCGGGACCTCAGAAGGCTACACCTTC.

The genes are TRBV20-1 and TRBJ1-2; TRBD1 matches 8 bases. This CDR3 region has 13 residues. Germline V gene sequence: CDR1 DFQATT, CDR2 SNEGSKA (reference sequence). Trimming cost V 5 bases and J 4 bases; bases outside gene matches: 6. The DNA for the CDR3 is TGCAGTGCTTCCCGACAGGGGAGCTATGGCTACACCTTC. Its protein is CSASRQGSYGYTF.

This clonotype was seen more than once but under ten times. The J gene is TRBJ1-5, the V gene TRBV20-1; 7 bases line up with TRBD1. Germline lookup yields CDR1 DFQATT and CDR2 SNEGSKA (reference sequence). This CDR3 contains 18 residues. Trimming removed 2 bases from V and 2 bases from J; junction bases left unmatched: 15. The CDR3 DNA reads as TGCAGTGCTAGACAAAGCAGGGGGGGGCGCGGTGGCAATCAGCCCCAGCATTTT. As protein: CSARQSRGGRGGNQPQHF.

The chain's CDR3 is CASSFRGTDTQYF. CDR3 in DNA: TGTGCCAGCAGTTTCCGGGGAACAGATACGCAGTATTTT. The J gene is TRBJ2-3, the V gene TRBV12-3 or TRBV12-4, with D possibly being TRBD2 (5 bases). The CDR3 is 13 residues long. V was cut by 3 bases and J by 3 bases, with 7 bases left in between.

This clonotype was seen only a few times. The chain carries TRBV10-3 and TRBJ1-1, with 8 bases fitting TRBD1. The CDR3 is 15 residues long. The V gene end was trimmed by 6 bases and the J gene end by 4 bases; junction bases not matched to a gene: 10. CDR1 ENHRY and CDR2 SYGVKD come from the germline V gene. CDR3 loop: CAIRETLTGATEAFF. CDR3 sequence (DNA): TGTGCCATCAGGGAGACCTTGACAGGGGCCACTGAAGCTTTCTTT.

This sequence joins TRBV7-2 and TRBJ2-4, with TRBD2 matching over 10 bases. The CDR3 loop spans 17 amino acids. V dropped 4 bases and J dropped 7; count of bases not matched to a gene: 13. Per the germline V gene, CDR1 is SGHTA and CDR2 is FQGNSA. DNA for the CDR3: TGTGCCAGCAGCTCCCGGGGAGCGGGGGGGGTCTCTAACATTCAGTACTTC. Amino acid sequence: CASSSRGAGGVSNIQYF.

This clonotype came up a few times. The gene calls are TRBV29-1 and TRBJ2-6; D may be TRBD2 (6 bases). Trimming took 3 bases from V and 0 from J, leaving 6 bases between them. The germline V gene has CDR1 SQVTM and CDR2 ANQGSEA. The CDR3 covers 14 residues. The DNA of the CDR3 is TGCAGCGTTGAGACTAGCTCTGGGGCCAACGTCCTGACTTTC. As protein: CSVETSSGANVLTF.

This clonotype was observed a handful of times. This sequence joins TRBV7-9 and TRBJ1-1, with D hard to call. The V and J ends lost 2 bases and 0 bases respectively, with 7 bases between them. The CDR3 covers 14 residues. Germline V gene sequence: CDR1 SEHNR, CDR2 FQNEAQ (reference sequence). Written as DNA, the CDR3 is TGTGCCAGCAGCTTATATCCTGTGAACACTGAAGCTTTCTTT. Protein product: CASSLYPVNTEAFF.

This clonotype was seen at least ten times. This chain links TRBV29-1 with TRBJ2-5, with D uncertain. Trimming removed 3 bases from V and 1 base from J, with 9 bases in between. There are 13 residues in the CDR3. Germline V gene lookup returns CDR1 SQVTM and CDR2 ANQGSEA. The DNA of the CDR3 is TGCAGCGTTGATTTTGTCAGCCAAGAGACCCAGTACTTC. Encoded protein: CSVDFVSQETQYF.

In this sample, this clonotype turned up a few times. The chain recombines TRBV5-8 with TRBJ2-3; a possible D gene is TRBD2 (5 bases). CDR1 is SGHTS, CDR2 YDEGEE, per germline. The CDR3 runs 16 residues. V shed 2 bases and J shed 2 bases, with 15 bases lying between them. In DNA form, the CDR3 reads TGTGCCAGCAGCTTTCGTTTCGGGAAACTCACAGATACGCAGTATTTT. Its translation: CASSFRFGKLTDTQYF.

V gene TRBV5-1 combines with J gene TRBJ2-5; D uncertain. Trimming pared 4 bases from V and 3 bases from J, leaving 16 bases between. Germline V CDR1 and CDR2: SGHRS, YFSETQ. This CDR3 has 15 residues. Written as DNA, the CDR3 is TGCGCCAGCAGCGGCCCGGGCGCAGGTGAAGAGACCCAGTACTTC. Protein: CASSGPGAGEETQYF.